This T cell receptor beta chain is drawn from a study of regulatory dendritic cells for organ transplantation. Profiled with immunoSEQ multiplex PCR; TCRdb holds only in-frame clones, not every one. This sample carries fewer than 40,000 clones, 85% to 90% of them seen once, and the ten largest clones take roughly 0.065%. V was pared by 5 bases and J by 4 bases, with 23 bases between. Per the germline V gene, CDR1 is MDHEN and CDR2 is SYDVKM. CDR3 length equals 17 residues. This clonotype was obtained from a human donor in good health. The sample consisted of naive CD4+ T cells from blood. The subset was: CD45RA+ naive T cells. This rearrangement joins TRBV28 to TRBJ2-5, with a weak D call TRBD1 (6 bases). The CDR3 region has the DNA TGTGCCAGCAGTGAAACCTCCGGGACACACGGGGCAGAGACCCAGTACTTC. Its protein is CASSETSGTHGAETQYF.